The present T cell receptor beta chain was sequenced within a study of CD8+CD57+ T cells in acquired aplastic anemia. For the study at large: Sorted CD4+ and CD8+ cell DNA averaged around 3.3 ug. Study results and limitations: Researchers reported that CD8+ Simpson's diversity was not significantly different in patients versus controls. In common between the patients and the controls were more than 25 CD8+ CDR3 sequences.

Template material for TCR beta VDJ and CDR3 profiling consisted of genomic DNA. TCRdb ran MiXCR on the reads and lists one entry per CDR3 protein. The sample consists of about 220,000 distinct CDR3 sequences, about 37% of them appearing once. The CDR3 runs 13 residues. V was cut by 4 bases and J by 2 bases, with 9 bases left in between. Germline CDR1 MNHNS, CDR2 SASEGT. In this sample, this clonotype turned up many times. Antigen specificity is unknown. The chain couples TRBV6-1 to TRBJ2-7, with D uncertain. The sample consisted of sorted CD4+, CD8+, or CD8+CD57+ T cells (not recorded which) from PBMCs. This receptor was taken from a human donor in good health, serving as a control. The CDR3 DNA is TGTGCCAGCAGTGCCCGTCAAACCTACGAGCAGTACTTC. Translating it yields CASSARQTYEQYF.